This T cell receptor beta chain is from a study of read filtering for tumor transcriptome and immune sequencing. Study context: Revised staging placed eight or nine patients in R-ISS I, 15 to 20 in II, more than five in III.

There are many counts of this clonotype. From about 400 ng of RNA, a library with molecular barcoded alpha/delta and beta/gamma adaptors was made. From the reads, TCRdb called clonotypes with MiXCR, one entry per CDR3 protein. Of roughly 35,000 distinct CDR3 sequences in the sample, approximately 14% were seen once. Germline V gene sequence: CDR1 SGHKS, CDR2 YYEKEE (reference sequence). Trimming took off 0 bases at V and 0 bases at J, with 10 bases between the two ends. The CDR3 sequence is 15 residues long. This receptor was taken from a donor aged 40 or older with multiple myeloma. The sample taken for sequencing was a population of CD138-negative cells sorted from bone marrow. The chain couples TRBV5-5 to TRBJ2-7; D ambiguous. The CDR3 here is CASSLESGGSYEQYF. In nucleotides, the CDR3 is TGTGCCAGCAGCTTGGAATCAGGCGGCTCCTACGAGCAGTACTTC.